These 11 T cell receptor beta chains share one sample of origin, sequenced in a study of T-cell memory formation after mild COVID-19. TCRdb passed the 5' RACE reads through MiXCR, listing each CDR3 protein once. Here the sample spans 350,000 to 500,000 distinct CDR3 sequences, less than 25% being singletons. Sequenced input: PBMCs or a T cell subset sorted from them (not recorded which). The source is an adult woman who had mild COVID-19 (a few samples of this study predate the infection). Cell type and time point are not known.

This clonotype was seen only a few times. The chain has TRBV29-1 and TRBJ2-3; tentative D call: TRBD1 (6 bases). The CDR3 length is 14 residues. CDR1 SQVTM and CDR2 ANQGSEA come from the germline V gene. The ends were cut back, 0 bases at V and 9 bases at J, with 16 bases in the middle. The CDR3 here is CSVEESTDSITQYF. CDR3 coding DNA: TGCAGCGTTGAAGAATCGACGGACAGTATAACGCAGTATTTT.

J is TRBJ1-4 and V is TRBV9; weak D call: TRBD1 (6 bases). CDR1 is SGDLS and CDR2 is YYNGEE in the germline V gene. The CDR3 sequence is 15 residues long. Trimming cost V 0 bases and J 9 bases, with 15 bases left between them. The CDR3 protein is CASSVGGLGRQKLFF. CDR3 nucleotides: TGTGCCAGCAGCGTAGGGGGGCTCGGTCGCCAAAAACTGTTTTTT.

This clonotype was seen more than once but under ten times. The chain links TRBV7-8 to TRBJ2-7; 9 bases are shared with TRBD1. The CDR3 loop spans 15 amino acids. V lost 4 bases and J lost 1; bases outside the gene matches: 5. Germline CDR1 and CDR2: SGHVS and FQNEAQ. CDR3 amino acids: CASSWGTGKSYEQYF. DNA for the CDR3: TGTGCCAGCAGCTGGGGGACAGGGAAGTCCTACGAGCAGTACTTC.

At least ten counts were recorded for this clonotype. V is TRBV5-1 and J is TRBJ2-1, with 7 bases matching TRBD2. The CDR3 runs 14 residues. In germline, CDR1 is SGHRS, CDR2 YFSETQ. V lost 4 bases and J lost 4; bases outside the gene matches: 5. The CDR3: CASSPDSGYNEQFF. The CDR3 region has the DNA TGCGCCAGCAGCCCCGATAGCGGGTACAATGAGCAGTTCTTC.

The chain recombines TRBV5-1 with TRBJ2-1; 16 bases align to TRBD2. The CDR3 runs to 18 residues. The junction had 11 bases not matched to a gene; V was cut back by 4 bases and J by 7 bases. Germline CDR1 is SGHRS and CDR2 is YFSETQ. CDR3 DNA sequence: TGCGCCAGCAGCCCCGGGACTAGCGGGGGGGCTATAGGTAATGAGCAGTTCTTC. Protein product: CASSPGTSGGAIGNEQFF.

The gene calls are TRBV12-2 and TRBJ2-3; TRBD2, the table's D call, lacks a check against the DNA. TRBV12-2 is deemed a pseudogene. This CDR3 is 16 amino acids long. CDR3 sequence (DNA): TGTGCAAGTCGCTTGGAAGGAGCGGGAGAGACAGATACGCAGTATTTT. Its translation is CASRLEGAGETDTQYF.

A few counts support this clonotype. The chain joins TRBV24-1 to TRBJ1-2; D remains ambiguous. The germline CDR1 and CDR2 sequences are KGHDR and SFDVKD. V was shortened by 6 bases and J by 6 bases, with 22 bases between the two germline ends. The CDR3 has 16 residues. The CDR3 region is CATSLGGDNYRDGYTF. In nucleotides, the CDR3 is TGTGCCACCAGTTTAGGAGGCGACAACTATAGGGATGGCTACACCTTC.

The chain couples TRBV20-1 to TRBJ1-5; possibly TRBD1 for D (6 bases). Germline assignment: CDR1 DFQATT and CDR2 SNEGSKA (reference sequence). V was clipped by 6 bases and J by 3 bases, with 12 bases between them. The CDR3 consists of 13 residues. In DNA form, the CDR3 reads TGCAGTGCCAGGGGAAGAACCAATCAGCCCCAGCATTTT. Its translation: CSARGRTNQPQHF.

This clonotype was counted a few times. CDR3 in amino acids: CASTPPGGGELFF. CDR3 nucleotides: TGTGCCAGCACCCCCCCGGGTGGCGGGGAGCTGTTTTTT. The J gene is TRBJ2-2, the V gene TRBV28; D is ambiguous. V lost 7 bases and J lost 7, with 13 bases in between. From germline, CDR1 is MDHEN and CDR2 SYDVKM. This CDR3 is 13 amino acids long.

The J gene is TRBJ2-7, the V gene TRBV12-3 or TRBV12-4; TRBD2 matches 7 bases. The ends lost 3 bases at V and 3 bases at J; junction bases unmatched: 2. The CDR3 consists of 13 residues. CDR3 DNA: TGTGCCAGCAGTTTGCTAGCGGTCTACGAGCAGTACTTC. As protein: CASSLLAVYEQYF.

V gene TRBV5-4 combines with J gene TRBJ2-3, with D perhaps given as TRBD1 or TRBD2 (5 bases each). CDR3 length equals 17 residues. Trimming removed 1 base from V and 4 bases from J, with 19 bases in between. Germline lookup yields CDR1 SGHNT and CDR2 YYREEE (reference sequence). The CDR3 DNA is TGTGCCAGCAGCTTGAATCTACGGGGCCCCGGGGCAGATACGCAGTATTTT. Its protein product is CASSLNLRGPGADTQYF.